These 25 T cell receptor beta chains were sequenced from one sample in a study of PD-1 blockade in classical Hodgkin lymphoma. Each of the patients experienced relapse following autologous stem cell transplantation, and their brentuximab vedotin exposure differed. Sequenced by immunoSEQ multiplex PCR; TCRdb stores in-frame clones only, minus some. This sample has 95,000 to 120,000 clones, with 89% found just once. The specimen was peripheral blood mononuclear cells (PBMCs), collected before the second cycle of nivolumab. The receptors were gathered from a human donor with classical Hodgkin lymphoma.

This clone showed up just once. The same CDR3 arises from other DNA sequences in this sample as well. The chain couples TRBV30 to TRBJ2-6; possibly TRBD2 for D (5 bases). This CDR3 is 14 amino acids long. CDR1 is GTSNPN and CDR2 is SVGIG in the germline V gene (reference sequence). Trimming took off 0 bases at V and 4 bases at J, with 7 bases between the two ends. The CDR3 DNA is TGTGCCTGGAGTGTGGGAGCGGGGGCCAACGTCCTGACTTTC. It encodes CAWSVGAGANVLTF.

The CDR3 loop reads CASSLDGTGAYTGELFF. The CDR3 coding sequence is TGTGCCAGCAGCTTGGACGGGACAGGGGCATACACCGGGGAGCTGTTTTTT. The J gene is TRBJ2-2, the V gene TRBV11-3, with 10 bases fitting TRBD1. Germline CDR1 reads SGHNT; CDR2 reads YENEEA. V dropped 3 bases and J dropped 3; count of bases not matched to a gene: 7. This CDR3 region has 17 residues.

The chain has TRBV2 and TRBJ1-1; D is undetermined. V lost 1 base to trimming and J lost 6 bases, with 12 bases between them. The CDR3 consists of 14 residues. In germline, CDR1 is SNHLY, CDR2 FYNNEI. The CDR3: CASSEGRLVPEAFF. DNA for the CDR3: TGTGCCAGCAGTGAAGGGCGGCTGGTCCCTGAAGCTTTCTTT. The full variable domain, completed using reference TRBV2 and TRBJ1-1, is EPEVTQTPSHQVTQMGQEVILRCVPISNHLYFYWYRQILGQKVEFLVSFYNNEISEKSEIFDDQFSVERPDGSNFTLKIRSTKLEDSAMYFCASSEGRLVPEAFFGQGTRLTVV.

As concerns this clone: This sample includes further DNA sequences coding for the same CDR3. The chain carries TRBV20-1 and TRBJ1-2, with D unclear. The CDR3 extends over 10 amino acids. The V end lost 6 bases, the J end lost 4 bases, and 6 bases lay between the germline ends. CDR1 and CDR2 (germline): DFQATT, SNEGSKA (reference sequence). CDR3 sequence (DNA): TGCAGTGCCAGGTCCTATGGCTACACCTTC. Residues: CSARSYGYTF.

The rearrangement uses TRBV7-6 and TRBJ2-5; D is perhaps TRBD2 (6 bases). Looked up from germline, CDR1 is SGHVS and CDR2 is FNYEAQ. The CDR3 sequence is 15 residues long. V shed 1 base and J shed 7 bases, with 16 bases lying between them. CDR3 DNA sequence: TGTGCCAGCAGCTTAGGGAGGGGCCTACCTTGGACCCAGTACTTC. Its translation is CASSLGRGLPWTQYF.

The chain joins TRBV6-1 to TRBJ2-2, with 7 bases identical to TRBD1. The CDR3 is made up of 20 amino acids. Trimming removed 4 bases from V and 6 bases from J; junction bases left unmatched: 23. CDR1 and CDR2 (germline): MNHNS, SASEGT. The CDR3, as DNA: TGTGCCAGCAGTGTAGCCCTAGGGGGCAGGGGCTCTAAAATTGCCGGGGAGCTGTTTTTT. Translated, it gives CASSVALGGRGSKIAGELFF.

The rearrangement uses TRBV7-6 and TRBJ1-3, with 7 bases identical to TRBD1. Germline V CDR1 and CDR2: SGHVS, FNYEAQ. V was pared by 1 base and J by 2 bases, with 8 bases of the junction left unmatched. The CDR3 extends over 17 amino acids. The DNA for the CDR3 is TGTGCCAGCAGCTTAGGTCCAGGGGGGAAACCTGGAAACACCATATATTTT. Translation gives CASSLGPGGKPGNTIYF.

The chain carries TRBV14 and TRBJ1-3; D remains ambiguous. V lost 3 bases and J 2 bases, leaving 8 bases between the germline ends. Per the germline V gene, CDR1 is SGHDN and CDR2 is FVKESK. CDR3 length: 14 residues. The DNA for the CDR3 is TGTGCCAGCAGCCACGGGGAAACTGGAAACACCATATATTTT. Translated: CASSHGETGNTIYF.

This rearrangement joins TRBV6-5 to TRBJ2-1; no clear D gene. The germline CDR1 and CDR2 sequences are MNHEY and SVGAGI. The CDR3 covers 14 residues. V was shortened by 0 bases and J by 7 bases, with 10 bases between the two germline ends. This CDR3 is CASSYSTLRNEQFF. The CDR3 DNA sequence: TGTGCCAGCAGTTACTCAACTTTGAGGAATGAGCAGTTCTTC.

This clone was seen only a few times. The chain combines TRBV30 with TRBJ2-1, with no clear D. The CDR3 is 11 amino acids. Trimming took off 0 bases at V and 7 bases at J, with 4 bases between the two ends. The germline V gene encodes CDR1 GTSNPN and CDR2 SVGIG (reference sequence). The CDR3 bases are TGTGCCTGGAGTGTAGAGAATGAGCAGTTCTTC. This gives the protein CAWSVENEQFF.

The V and J genes are TRBV6-1 and TRBJ2-7; 7 bases are a match to TRBD1. The CDR3 spans 12 residues. CDR1 MNHNS and CDR2 SASEGT come from the germline V gene. J gave up 3 bases and V 10 bases, and 6 bases lay outside the gene matches. The chain's CDR3 is CATRDRLYEQYF. CDR3 sequence (DNA): TGTGCCACCCGGGACAGACTCTACGAGCAGTACTTC.

This chain links TRBV6-1 with TRBJ2-5, with D perhaps matching TRBD1 (6 bases). In germline, CDR1 is MNHNS, CDR2 SASEGT. The CDR3 covers 21 residues. Trimming left V 1 base short and J 4 bases short, with 31 bases between. The DNA of the CDR3 is TGTGCCAGCAGTGAAGTAAGGTCAGGGGTTGGGCATGGCCCCAATGCAGAGACCCAGTACTTC. The encoded protein is CASSEVRSGVGHGPNAETQYF.

The genes are TRBV6-5 and TRBJ1-2; D unresolved. Germline lookup yields CDR1 MNHEY and CDR2 SVGAGI. The CDR3 is made up of 13 amino acids. Trimming pared 3 bases from V and 8 bases from J, leaving 13 bases between. The CDR3 region is CASSYPNALGYTF. The CDR3 region has the DNA TGTGCCAGCAGTTATCCAAACGCACTAGGCTACACCTTC.

The rearrangement uses TRBV27 and TRBJ2-7; D is undetermined. Looked up from germline, CDR1 is MNHEY and CDR2 is SMNVEV (reference sequence). CDR3 length equals 15 residues. V gave up 6 bases and J gave up 2 bases, with 17 bases separating them. The CDR3 region has the DNA TGTGCCAGCAGCCAAGAATACCGGGTAACCTACGAGCAGTACTTC. Its protein is CASSQEYRVTYEQYF.

The chain joins TRBV28 to TRBJ2-5; TRBD2 aligns across 7 bases. From germline, CDR1 is MDHEN and CDR2 SYDVKM. V trimming: 6 bases; J trimming: 7 bases; junction bases outside the gene matches: 14. The CDR3 extends over 15 amino acids. The CDR3 region is CASRPPASGPGTQYF. CDR3 coding DNA: TGTGCCAGCAGGCCCCCGGCTAGCGGTCCGGGGACCCAGTACTTC.

The chain carries TRBV9 and TRBJ1-3, with D maybe TRBD1 (5 bases). CDR3 length: 16 amino acids. V lost 0 bases and J 1 base, leaving 11 bases between the germline ends. Germline CDR1 reads SGDLS; CDR2 reads YYNGEE. This CDR3 is CASSVVSGNSGNTIYF. The CDR3, as DNA: TGTGCCAGCAGCGTAGTTTCAGGGAATTCTGGAAACACCATATATTTT.

This clone was observed a single time. The J gene is TRBJ1-3, the V gene TRBV6-5; D remains unclear. CDR1 MNHEY and CDR2 SVGAGI come from the germline V gene. The CDR3 loop spans 15 amino acids. Trimming took off 2 bases at V and 4 bases at J, with 12 bases between the two ends. In nucleotides, the CDR3 is TGTGCCAGCAGTTACACAGAATATGCCGGAAACACCATATATTTT. It translates to CASSYTEYAGNTIYF.

The chain links TRBV5-4 to TRBJ2-7; D not certain. The germline CDR1 and CDR2 sequences are SGHNT and YYREEE (reference sequence). The CDR3 runs 11 residues. V was shortened by 0 bases and J by 3 bases, with 1 base between the two germline ends. CDR3 amino acids: CASSLDYEQYF. The CDR3 nucleotides read TGTGCCAGCAGCTTGGACTACGAGCAGTACTTC.

V gene TRBV11-2 combines with J gene TRBJ2-7; 12 nucleotides align to TRBD1. J was trimmed by 0 bases and V by 4 bases; bases with no gene match: 7. The CDR3 has 17 residues. CDR1 is SGHAT, CDR2 FQNNGV, per germline. The CDR3 spells CASSYGTGGLSSYEQYF. The CDR3 DNA sequence: TGTGCCAGCAGCTACGGGACAGGGGGCCTAAGCTCCTACGAGCAGTACTTC.

The chain joins TRBV4-1 to TRBJ2-1; 7 bases agree with TRBD2. V was pared by 4 bases and J by 6 bases, with 6 bases of the junction left unmatched. CDR1 and CDR2 (germline): MGHRA, YSYEKL. This CDR3 comprises 14 residues. CDR3 in amino acids: CASSLGRASNEQFF. The CDR3 DNA sequence: TGCGCCAGCAGCCTTGGGAGGGCCAGCAATGAGCAGTTCTTC.

V usage is TRBV15 and J usage is TRBJ2-1; the match to TRBD1 covers 9 bases. After removal of 4 bases from V and 8 bases from J, the junction contained 9 bases not matched to a gene. This CDR3 contains 15 residues. In germline, CDR1 is LNHNV, CDR2 YYDKDF (reference sequence). CDR3 nucleotide sequence: TGTGCCACCAGCAATAGGGACAGGGTAGGTTATGAGCAGTTCTTC. Protein: CATSNRDRVGYEQFF.

The chain uses TRBV19 and TRBJ2-7, with 9 bases that match TRBD1. The junction had 8 bases not matched to a gene; V was cut back by 5 bases and J by 3 bases. The germline V gene encodes CDR1 LNHDA and CDR2 SQIVND (reference sequence). The CDR3 length is 15 residues. As DNA, the CDR3 is TGTGCCAGTAGTGCCACAGGGGGCCGCATCTACGAGCAGTACTTC. Residues: CASSATGGRIYEQYF.

The chain has TRBV11-2 and TRBJ2-7, with 11 bases lining up with TRBD2. From germline, CDR1 is SGHAT and CDR2 FQNNGV. This CDR3 has 17 amino acids. V lost 5 bases to trimming and J lost 2 bases; unmatched junction nucleotides: 11. DNA for the CDR3: TGTGCCAGCAGCCTACGGGAGACTAGCGGGGTCACCTACGAGCAGTACTTC. It specifies CASSLRETSGVTYEQYF. Combining the CDR3 with reference TRBV11-2 and TRBJ2-7 gives the whole variable domain EAGVAQSPRYKIIEKRQSVAFWCNPISGHATLYWYQQILGQGPKLLIQFQNNGVVDDSQLPKDRFSAERLKGVDSTLKIQPAKLEDSAVYLCASSLRETSGVTYEQYFGPGTRLTVT.

The chain uses TRBV19 and TRBJ2-3; D is undetermined. The CDR3 sequence is 15 residues long. Between the trimmed V and J ends, which lost 3 bases and 2 bases, there was a span of 12 bases. Germline V CDR1 and CDR2: LNHDA, SQIVND (reference sequence). This CDR3 reads CASSMRNTYTDTQYF. CDR3 DNA: TGTGCCAGTAGTATGAGGAATACCTACACAGATACGCAGTATTTT. Based on the CDR3 plus reference TRBV19 and TRBJ2-3, the full variable domain is DGGITQSPKYLFRKEGQNVTLSCEQNLNHDAMYWYRQDPGQGLRLIYYSQIVNDFQKGDIAEGYSVSREKKESFPLTVTSAQKNPTAFYLCASSMRNTYTDTQYFGPGTRLTVL.

The chain combines TRBV4-1 with TRBJ2-7, with 8 positions matching TRBD2. V was clipped by 3 bases and J by 4 bases; unmatched bases: 11. The germline V gene has CDR1 MGHRA and CDR2 YSYEKL. CDR3 length: 16 amino acids. The CDR3 DNA reads as TGCGCCAGCAGCCAGGAACAGAGCGGGAGCCTTTACGAGCAGTACTTC. Protein: CASSQEQSGSLYEQYF.